These 17 T cell receptor beta chains came from one sample sequenced in a study of T cell repertoires in cytomegalovirus infection. Their antigen targets remain unknown. TCRdb re-called the reads with MiXCR, one entry per CDR3 protein. The sample holds fewer than 900,000 distinct CDR3 sequences, 25% to 35% seen once. The material was cultured CD8+ T cells from PBMCs, obtained from culture after CMV antigen stimulation. The source is a human donor in good health (CMV status not recorded). Some clones in this sample may be carry-over from other donors' samples.

In this sample, this clonotype turned up a few times. The rearrangement uses TRBV12-3 or TRBV12-4 and TRBJ1-2, with D unclear. V was pared by 3 bases and J by 4 bases, with 18 bases between. The CDR3 totals 16 residues. CDR3 amino acids: CASSFNPAAVAYGYTF. For the CDR3, the DNA is TGTGCCAGCAGTTTCAATCCGGCCGCTGTCGCCTATGGCTACACCTTC.

CDR3 sequence: CASSVGRNNYGYTF. DNA for the CDR3: TGTGCCAGCAGCGTAGGTCGGAATAACTATGGCTACACCTTC. This sequence joins TRBV9 and TRBJ1-2; no clear D gene. Germline V gene data show CDR1 as SGDLS and CDR2 as YYNGEE. The CDR3 contains 14 residues. The germline V and J ends were trimmed by 0 bases and 1 base, with 7 bases remaining between them.

This clonotype was recorded a few times. This sequence joins TRBV5-6 and TRBJ2-7; 8 nucleotides agree with TRBD2. Germline lookup yields CDR1 SGHDT and CDR2 YYEEEE. The CDR3 extends over 15 amino acids. Losses at the gene ends were 3 bases for V and 4 bases for J; bases not matched to a gene: 9. This chain's CDR3 is CASSSGAGAGYEQYF. In nucleotides, the CDR3 is TGTGCCAGCAGCTCGGGAGCGGGGGCCGGATACGAGCAGTACTTC.

The chain is built from TRBV6-6 and TRBJ2-2; possibly TRBD1 for D (5 bases). Trimming removed 5 bases from V and 0 bases from J, with 10 bases in between. There are 15 residues in the CDR3. Germline loops: CDR1 MNHNY, CDR2 SVGAGI (reference sequence). CDR3 amino acids: CASSKTATNTGELFF. CDR3 sequence (DNA): TGTGCCAGCAGTAAGACAGCTACGAACACCGGGGAGCTGTTTTTT.

Concerning this clonotype: With a much larger clone just one base away, this may be a read error. The gene calls are TRBV28 and TRBJ1-1, with TRBD1 as a possible D gene (5 bases). CDR3 length: 14 residues. CDR1 is MDHEN, CDR2 SYDVKM, per germline. The CDR3 bases are TGTGTCAGCAGAGAAAGGGGTTTCGACACTGAAGCTTTCTTT. This sequence encodes CVSRERGFDTEAFF.

This clonotype was detected only a few times. The genes are TRBV5-4 and TRBJ2-3; D is unresolved. Trimming took 2 bases from V and 1 from J, leaving 8 bases between them. This CDR3 is 14 amino acids long. CDR1 is SGHNT, CDR2 YYREEE, per germline (reference sequence). The CDR3 here is CASSFADGTDTQYF. The CDR3, as DNA: TGTGCCAGCAGCTTCGCGGACGGCACAGATACGCAGTATTTT.

This clonotype was found many times. CDR3 coding DNA: TGTGCCAGCAGTTACTCCTCAACCCACGAGCAGTACGTC. It translates to CASSYSSTHEQYV. The chain employs TRBV6-2 or TRBV6-3 and TRBJ2-7; D is unclear. This CDR3 comprises 13 residues. Germline V lookup: CDR1 MNHEY, CDR2 SVGEGT. Trimming removed 0 bases at V and 5 bases at J, with 8 bases between.

This chain joins TRBV7-6 and TRBJ1-1, with 7 bases matching TRBD1. Looked up from germline, CDR1 is SGHVS and CDR2 is FNYEAQ. The CDR3 is made up of 14 amino acids. Unmatched junction bases numbered 5, after V lost 0 bases and J lost 7 bases. The CDR3 DNA follows: TGTGCCAGCAGCTTAGCGCCGACAGGGAATGAAGCTTTCTTT. Protein: CASSLAPTGNEAFF.

V gene TRBV6-5 combines with J gene TRBJ2-7; no definite D call. Germline CDR1 and CDR2: MNHEY and SVGAGI. V lost 6 bases to trimming and J lost 3 bases, with 15 bases between them. This CDR3 has 14 amino acids. For the CDR3, the DNA is TGTGCCAGCAGATTGACACCCGGCGACTACGAGCAGTACTTC. This gives the protein CASRLTPGDYEQYF.

The J gene is TRBJ1-1, the V gene TRBV6-1; maybe TRBD1 (6 bases). The CDR3 totals 15 residues. The V gene lost 0 bases and the J gene lost 0 bases, with 8 bases spanning the gap. Per the germline V gene, CDR1 is MNHNS and CDR2 is SASEGT. The CDR3 DNA sequence: TGTGCCAGCAGTGAAGCCGACAGGTTGAACACTGAAGCTTTCTTT. It encodes CASSEADRLNTEAFF.

The CDR3 DNA reads as TGTGCCAGCAGCTTGGTGGGGCTAGCGAGGGGTGAGCAGTTCTTC. This translates into CASSLVGLARGEQFF. The chain combines TRBV7-6 with TRBJ2-1, with TRBD2 as a possible D gene (6 bases). Germline V gene data show CDR1 as SGHVS and CDR2 as FNYEAQ. There are 15 residues in the CDR3. V lost 3 bases and J 9 bases, leaving 18 bases between the germline ends.

Only a few counts were recorded for this clonotype. The V gene is TRBV19, the J gene TRBJ1-2; the D is unclear. The V gene lost 7 bases and the J gene lost 3 bases, with 9 bases spanning the gap. Germline lookup yields CDR1 LNHDA and CDR2 SQIVND (reference sequence). There are 12 residues in the CDR3. The CDR3 DNA follows: TGTGCCAGTATCTCGGCGGACTATGGCTACACCTTC. This codes for CASISADYGYTF.

This clonotype has at least ten counts. The J gene is TRBJ1-2, the V gene TRBV7-8; TRBD1 matches 7 bases. The V gene end was trimmed by 5 bases and the J gene end by 6 bases; junction bases not matched to a gene: 27. This CDR3 comprises 20 residues. Germline V gene sequence: CDR1 SGHVS, CDR2 FQNEAQ. The CDR3 protein is CASSPAAARREGAGVHGYTF. The CDR3 DNA sequence: TGTGCCAGCAGCCCAGCCGCGGCCAGAAGGGAGGGGGCAGGAGTTCATGGCTACACCTTC.

The chain joins TRBV6-1 to TRBJ2-4, with D possibly TRBD2 on 5 matching bases. Germline CDR1 and CDR2: MNHNS and SASEGT. Deletions cut 5 bases from V and 1 base from J, with 12 bases between. The CDR3 consists of 15 residues. CDR3 residues: CASSSLGDAKNIQYF. DNA for the CDR3: TGTGCCAGCAGTTCCCTCGGGGATGCCAAAAACATTCAGTACTTC.

V is TRBV2 and J is TRBJ2-3; TRBD2 aligns across 11 bases. The CDR3 runs to 16 residues. Trimming took 1 base from V and 2 from J; bases not matched to a gene: 2. Looked up from germline, CDR1 is SNHLY and CDR2 is FYNNEI. Here the CDR3 DNA reads TGTGCCAGCAGTGAAGGGACTAGCGGGTACACAGATACGCAGTATTTT. Residues: CASSEGTSGYTDTQYF. The entire variable domain, with the rest obtained from reference TRBV2 and TRBJ2-3, is as follows: EPEVTQTPSHQVTQMGQEVILRCVPISNHLYFYWYRQILGQKVEFLVSFYNNEISEKSEIFDDQFSVERPDGSNFTLKIRSTKLEDSAMYFCASSEGTSGYTDTQYFGPGTRLTVL.

The V gene is TRBV19, the J gene TRBJ1-5; D uncertain. Germline loops: CDR1 LNHDA, CDR2 SQIVND (reference sequence). This CDR3 spans 18 amino acids. V lost 6 bases, J lost 0 bases, and 21 bases lay in between. CDR3 sequence: CASSIPENTELSNQPQHF. In DNA, the CDR3 is TGTGCCAGTAGCATTCCGGAAAATACAGAGCTTAGCAATCAGCCCCAGCATTTT.

The chain recombines TRBV29-1 with TRBJ1-2; D is unresolved. With 2 bases removed from V and 8 bases from J, the gap between germline ends came to 9 bases. Per the germline V gene, CDR1 is SQVTM and CDR2 is ANQGSEA. The CDR3 loop spans 11 amino acids. The CDR3 DNA reads as TGCAGCGTTGAAAAGCGGGAAGGCTACACCTTC. This sequence encodes CSVEKREGYTF.